These T cell receptor beta chains were read from a single sample in a study of blood T cells in healthy people across ages. In TCRdb, the 5' RACE reads were re-called with MiXCR into one record per CDR3 protein. The sample lists hundreds of thousands of distinct CDR3 sequences, roughly 32% occurring once. Input material: blood. The receptors originated from a woman of 80 years or more in good health. Each CDR3 is given with its conserved first and last residue. Fields, in order: V gene, CDR3 length, J gene, CDR3 protein.

>TRBV20-1|12|TRBJ2-5
CRAQGGQETQYF
>TRBV5-1|16|TRBJ2-3
CASSLGRGQVLDTQYF
>TRBV30|16|TRBJ1-1
CAWSVGGALVGTEAFF
>TRBV6-2/TRBV6-3|15|TRBJ2-3
CASSTRRGRGDTQYF
>TRBV9|12|TRBJ2-1
CASSVGRNEQFF
>TRBV4-3|15|TRBJ1-1
CASSQVGLGGAEAFF
>TRBV6-1|15|TRBJ2-7
CASSTPRTGSYEQYF
>TRBV7-3|19|TRBJ2-3
CASSLDHFKGRGGTDTQYF
>TRBV5-5|16|TRBJ1-6
CASSWEGTGKYSPLHF
>TRBV7-2|16|TRBJ2-5
CASSFHPAGYQETQYF
>TRBV20-1|14|NA
CSATPPGSRHEQYF
>TRBV4-2|15|TRBJ1-1
CASSSGTGAITEAFF
>TRBV20-1|11|TRBJ2-4
CSVGGRDIQYF
>TRBV20-1|16|TRBJ2-2
CSARSSGGASSRELFF
>TRBV10-3|15|TRBJ1-4
CAISQRTERRRKTVF
>TRBV6-2/TRBV6-3|13|TRBJ1-2
CASSYQENYGYTF
>TRBV4-1|13|TRBJ2-1
CASSQTSFNEQFF
>TRBV9|13|TRBJ2-7
CASSVDGNREQYF
>TRBV20-1|13|TRBJ2-7
CSAPRTDSYEQYF
>TRBV4-3|14|TRBJ2-3
CASSQDSRAGTQYF
>TRBV24-1|15|TRBJ1-5
CATQSRDSPNQPQHF
>TRBV29-1|11|TRBJ2-5
CSVEVQETQYF
>TRBV20-1|16|NA
CSARDRQGARGETQYF
>TRBV7-2|15|TRBJ1-1
CASSLGTGWGTEAFF
>TRBV11-2|14|TRBJ2-3
CASSFRGSRDTQYF
>TRBV5-1|14|TRBJ1-1
CASRGQGANTEAFF
>TRBV5-1|18|TRBJ2-6
CASSSTGRSLTGANVLTF